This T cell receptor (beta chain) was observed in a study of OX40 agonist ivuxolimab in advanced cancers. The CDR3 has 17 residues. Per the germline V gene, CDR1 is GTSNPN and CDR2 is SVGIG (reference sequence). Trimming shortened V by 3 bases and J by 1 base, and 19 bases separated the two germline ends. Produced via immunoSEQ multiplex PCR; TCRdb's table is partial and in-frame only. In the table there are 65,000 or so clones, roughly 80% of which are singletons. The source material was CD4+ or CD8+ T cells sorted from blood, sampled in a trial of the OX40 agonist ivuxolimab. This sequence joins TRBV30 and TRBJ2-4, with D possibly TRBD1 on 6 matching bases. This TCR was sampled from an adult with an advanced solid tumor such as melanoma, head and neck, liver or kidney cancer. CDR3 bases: TGTGCCTGGAGGCCACCGGGACACCAAGGGGCCAAAAACATTCAGTACTTC. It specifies CAWRPPGHQGAKNIQYF.